Below are 23 T cell receptor beta chains sequenced from a single sample in a study of cytomegalovirus exposure and HLA in healthy donors. Primers: 60 Vbeta forward and 13 Jbeta reverse. Profiled with immunoSEQ multiplex PCR; TCRdb holds only in-frame clones, not every one. The data show roughly 110,000 clones, with around two thirds seen just once and 2% to 2.5% held by the top ten. The sequenced sample consisted of PBMCs. The receptors come from a human donor in good health.

The chain combines TRBV7-2 with TRBJ2-5; 7 bases line up with TRBD2. The tail of the sequence fits TRBJ2-7 better, so the J call may be wrong. The length of the CDR3 is 14 residues. Germline V CDR1 and CDR2: SGHTA, FQGNSA. CDR3 protein: CASRLAGEKGEQYF. CDR3 DNA sequence: TGTGCCAGCCGTTTGGCGGGAGAAAAAGGCGAGCAGTACTTC.

Worth noting for this clone: Other DNA sequences from this sample encode an identical CDR3 as well. The chain couples TRBV5-1 to TRBJ1-1, with a possible D match to TRBD1 (6 bases). Germline CDR1 is SGHRS and CDR2 is YFSETQ. The CDR3 consists of 14 residues. Trimming cost V 0 bases and J 5 bases, with 11 bases left between them. CDR3 sequence (DNA): TGCGCCAGCAGCTTGGAACAGGGAAGGACTGAAGCTTTCTTT. This gives the protein CASSLEQGRTEAFF.

The V and J genes are TRBV6-5 and TRBJ1-2, with 7 bases matching TRBD1. V lost 2 bases to trimming and J lost 4 bases; unmatched junction nucleotides: 4. There are 14 residues in the CDR3. Germline V gene sequence: CDR1 MNHEY, CDR2 SVGAGI. DNA of the CDR3: TGTGCCAGCAGTTACGGGGGACAGCTCTATGGCTACACCTTC. Its translation is CASSYGGQLYGYTF.

In its sample, this clone was seen a few times. As DNA, the CDR3 is TGTGCCAGTAGTCCGATGGAGGGAAGCAATCAGCCCCAGCATTTT. Translation gives CASSPMEGSNQPQHF. This chain connects TRBV19 to TRBJ1-5; D unresolved. The CDR3 totals 15 residues. Germline V lookup: CDR1 LNHDA, CDR2 SQIVND (reference sequence). The V end lost 5 bases, the J end lost 1 base, and 12 bases lay between the germline ends.

The chain carries TRBV29-1 and TRBJ1-1; D might be TRBD1 (6 bases). This CDR3 is built from 13 residues. CDR1 is SQVTM and CDR2 is ANQGSEA in the germline V gene. Trimming took off 5 bases at V and 4 bases at J, with 14 bases between the two ends. The CDR3 DNA is TGCAGCGTTAAAGTTCTAGGGGGCACTGAAGCTTTCTTT. Translated, it gives CSVKVLGGTEAFF.

The chain carries TRBV9 and TRBJ2-1; the D is unclear. This CDR3 has 13 amino acids. Trimming removed 4 bases from V and 7 bases from J, with 12 bases in between. Germline CDR1 reads SGDLS; CDR2 reads YYNGEE. CDR3 bases: TGTGCCAGCAGCTATCAAAGCAATAATGAGCAGTTCTTC. Residues: CASSYQSNNEQFF.

This clone was recorded only once. This sequence joins TRBV19 and TRBJ1-6; 7 positions agree with TRBD1. The CDR3 is 15 amino acids. The germline gives CDR1 LNHDA, CDR2 SQIVND (reference sequence). Trimming cost V 6 bases and J 5 bases; bases outside gene matches: 7. Here the CDR3 reads CASSALTGNNSPLHF. CDR3 bases: TGTGCCAGTAGCGCACTGACAGGGAATAATTCACCCCTCCACTTT. The whole variable domain, remainder taken from reference TRBV19 and TRBJ1-6, is DGGITQSPKYLFRKEGQNVTLSCEQNLNHDAMYWYRQDPGQGLRLIYYSQIVNDFQKGDIAEGYSVSREKKESFPLTVTSAQKNPTAFYLCASSALTGNNSPLHFGNGTRLTVT.

The genes are TRBV7-9 and TRBJ2-5; D is unresolved. The V gene's germline CDR1 is SEHNR and CDR2 FQNEAQ (reference sequence). Trimming cost V 2 bases and J 2 bases, with 6 bases left between them. This CDR3 contains 13 residues. The CDR3 region is CASSLSGQETQYF. CDR3 nucleotide sequence: TGTGCCAGCAGCTTATCAGGACAAGAGACCCAGTACTTC.

This chain links TRBV15 with TRBJ2-7; TRBD1 matches 9 bases. The CDR3 consists of 15 residues. Trimming cost V 6 bases and J 0 bases; bases outside gene matches: 6. Germline V CDR1 and CDR2: LNHNV, YYDKDF (reference sequence). This CDR3 is CATRDRGSSSYEQYF. DNA for the CDR3: TGTGCCACCAGGGACAGGGGATCAAGCTCCTACGAGCAGTACTTC. The full variable domain, its missing parts supplied by reference TRBV15 and TRBJ2-7, is DAMVIQNPRYQVTQFGKPVTLSCSQTLNHNVMYWYQQKSSQAPKLLFHYYDKDFNNEADTPDNFQSRRPNTSFCFLDIRSPGLGDTAMYLCATRDRGSSSYEQYFGPGTRLTVT.

The V and J genes are TRBV7-2 and TRBJ2-2; TRBD1 aligns across 10 bases. Germline trimming cut 6 bases from V and 4 bases from J; bases unmatched to any gene: 5. CDR3 size: 15 residues. Germline-derived CDR1 and CDR2 are SGHTA and FQGNSA. The CDR3 sequence: CASSRQGATTGELFF. The CDR3 DNA sequence: TGTGCCAGCAGTCGACAGGGGGCGACCACCGGGGAGCTGTTTTTT.

This clone was observed a few times. V and J are TRBV15 and TRBJ2-3; TRBD2 is a possible D gene (6 bases). The CDR3 extends over 16 amino acids. Trimming left V 0 bases short and J 2 bases short, with 12 bases between. The V gene's germline CDR1 is LNHNV and CDR2 YYDKDF (reference sequence). The CDR3 DNA reads as TGTGCCACCAGCAGAGATTATAGCGGAAACACAGATACGCAGTATTTT. Translation: CATSRDYSGNTDTQYF.

A few counts support this clone. CDR3 loop: CASSQNGQGPAFF. The CDR3 coding sequence is TGTGCCAGCAGCCAAAATGGACAGGGGCCAGCTTTCTTT. The chain joins TRBV2 to TRBJ1-1; 9 positions agree with TRBD1. Germline CDR1 is SNHLY and CDR2 is FYNNEI. The V and J ends lost 6 bases and 10 bases, in that order; junction bases with no gene match: 9. The CDR3 runs to 13 residues.

The chain is built from TRBV6-5 and TRBJ1-2; TRBD1 matches at 9 bases. The CDR3 spans 14 residues. Germline V gene lookup returns CDR1 MNHEY and CDR2 SVGAGI. J was trimmed by 7 bases and V by 0 bases; bases with no gene match: 3. This chain's CDR3 is CASSYSTQGAGYTF. The CDR3 DNA sequence: TGTGCCAGCAGTTACTCGACACAGGGGGCTGGCTACACCTTC.

This sequence joins TRBV2 and TRBJ1-2; a possible D gene is TRBD1 (5 bases). The CDR3 totals 14 residues. The V end lost 6 bases, the J end lost 2 bases, and 13 bases lay between the germline ends. Germline V gives CDR1 SNHLY, CDR2 FYNNEI. Here the CDR3 DNA reads TGTGCCAGCAGGGAGACAGCTGGGAACTATGGCTACACCTTC. This codes for CASRETAGNYGYTF.

V gene TRBV4-1 combines with J gene TRBJ1-2; no clear D gene. Per germline, CDR1 MGHRA and CDR2 YSYEKL. The CDR3 sequence is 11 residues long. V was trimmed by 3 bases and J by 8 bases, leaving 7 bases between them. Here the CDR3 DNA reads TGCGCCAGCAGCCACGACTTGGGCTACACCTTC. This encodes CASSHDLGYTF.

This chain connects TRBV6-7 to TRBJ2-7; 8 positions agree with TRBD1. TRBV6-7 is an ORF, with its function uncertain. This CDR3 comprises 15 residues. V was clipped by 7 bases and J by 6 bases; unmatched bases: 14. In nucleotides, the CDR3 is TGTGCCAGCATTAAGATCGGACAGGGAAGGGGCGAGCAGTACTTC. Translation gives CASIKIGQGRGEQYF.

The V and J genes are TRBV5-3 and TRBJ1-4, with 10 bases fitting TRBD1. TRBV5-3 is labeled an ORF, and its function is uncertain. This CDR3 comprises 22 residues. With 0 bases clipped from V and 4 bases from J, the junction kept 21 bases outside the gene matches. CDR3 amino acids: CARSLGPRPTTGGSFVNEKLFF. The CDR3 DNA follows: TGTGCCAGAAGCTTGGGCCCTCGTCCTACGACAGGGGGCTCTTTTGTTAATGAAAAACTGTTTTTT.

V gene TRBV5-6 combines with J gene TRBJ1-3; D is undetermined. Trimming shortened V by 2 bases and J by 6 bases, and 9 bases separated the two germline ends. This CDR3 comprises 13 residues. From germline, CDR1 is SGHDT and CDR2 YYEEEE. The CDR3 DNA reads as TGTGCCAGCAGCTTCCGGGATTCAAACACCATATATTTT. It yields the protein CASSFRDSNTIYF.

This chain joins TRBV6-1 and TRBJ2-7; 11 positions match TRBD2. The CDR3 contains 14 residues. Germline CDR1 is MNHNS and CDR2 is SASEGT. Trimming took 5 bases from V and 4 from J; bases not matched to a gene: 4. The DNA of the CDR3 is TGTGCCAGCAGTTGGGGGACTAGCGGATACGAGCAGTACTTC. It translates to CASSWGTSGYEQYF.

The rearrangement links TRBV2 to TRBJ1-1, with D perhaps TRBD1 (6 bases). CDR1 and CDR2 from the germline V gene are SNHLY and FYNNEI. V was pared by 8 bases and J by 1 base, with 11 bases between. The CDR3 covers 13 residues. DNA of the CDR3: TGTGCCAGCCAAGTGACAGGGAACACTGAAGCTTTCTTT. Translated, it gives CASQVTGNTEAFF.

The chain combines TRBV27 with TRBJ2-1, with 8 nucleotides matching TRBD1. Losses at the gene ends were 3 bases for V and 1 base for J; bases not matched to a gene: 8. This CDR3 has 17 residues. Germline V lookup: CDR1 MNHEY, CDR2 SMNVEV (reference sequence). CDR3 nucleotide sequence: TGTGCCAGCAGTTTGTCCAAGACAGGGGCATCCTACAATGAGCAGTTCTTC. Encoded protein: CASSLSKTGASYNEQFF.

This sequence joins TRBV27 and TRBJ2-5, with 10 bases aligning to TRBD2. The length of the CDR3 is 18 residues. CDR1 is MNHEY and CDR2 is SMNVEV in the germline V gene (reference sequence). The ends lost 1 base at V and 4 bases at J; junction bases unmatched: 12. The CDR3 is CASSLFRSGGALGETQYF. The CDR3 nucleotides read TGTGCCAGCAGTTTATTTAGAAGCGGGGGGGCCCTCGGAGAGACCCAGTACTTC.

The sample holds a few counts of this clone. The rearrangement links TRBV5-3 to TRBJ1-1; possible D gene TRBD1, 5 bases. TRBV5-3 is designated an ORF whose function remains uncertain. This CDR3 contains 15 residues. The V gene lost 4 bases and the J gene lost 2 bases, with 15 bases spanning the gap. The CDR3 coding sequence is TGTGCCAGAAGCGCTAATTGGGGGGTTAACACTGAAGCTTTCTTT. This encodes CARSANWGVNTEAFF.